This TCR beta chain comes out of a study of T cell changes during pregnancy in multiple sclerosis. Assay: immunoSEQ multiplex PCR; the TCRdb copy retains only in-frame clones and omits some. The table lists roughly 69,000 clones, 92% of them singletons. This CDR3 region has 15 residues. Germline lookup yields CDR1 SGHRS and CDR2 YFSETQ. V was cut by 4 bases and J by 2 bases, with 12 bases left in between. This sequence joins TRBV5-1 and TRBJ1-4; D gene uncertain. This material consisted of peripheral blood, taken after pregnancy. The clonotype comes from a female donor with multiple sclerosis, enrolled in a pregnancy study. CDR3 in DNA: TGCGCCAGCAGCCGGTGGGGAGCGACTAATGAAAAACTGTTTTTT. Translated: CASSRWGATNEKLFF.